The sequence of this T cell receptor beta chain was determined in a study of blood T cell repertoires in COVID-19. Study details: From the United States, Italy and Spain came samples of acute and convalescent COVID-19. T cells, B-cell-depleted T cells, or PBMCs provided the cDNA or gDNA that served as material.

Under the authors' procedure: Amplification with reference gene primers provided the estimates of nucleated cell counts. Data came from immunoSEQ multiplex PCR; TCRdb stores just in-frame clones and leaves some out. Clone size and V and J calls were adopted from that table, with D and trimming inferred from the DNA. The top ten clones hold around 0.83% of a sample with 55,000 to 85,000 clones, roughly 86% of them seen once. This CDR3 is built from 15 residues. Germline V CDR1 and CDR2: LNHDA, SQIVND (reference sequence). V was shortened by 5 bases and J by 1 base, with 12 bases between the two germline ends. The table lists this clone with a few counts.

This TCR derives from a woman aged 70-85 years with acute or convalescent COVID-19. The chain links TRBV19 to TRBJ1-3, with TRBD1 as a possible D gene (6 bases). Sequenced material: peripheral blood. This chain's CDR3 is CASSSRGLSGNTIYF. The CDR3 coding sequence is TGTGCCAGTAGTTCCAGGGGCCTTTCTGGAAACACCATATATTTT.